Listed below are T cell receptor beta chains from one sample, sequenced in a study of shared clonotypes between healthy human individuals. TCRdb's table, derived via immunoSEQ multiplex PCR, lists solely in-frame clones and lacks some. The sample has around 2.5 million clones, more than 85% seen once. Sequencing was done on a sample of naive CD4+ T cells from PBMCs. The receptors were sampled from a young man in good health. Some clones in this sample may be carry-over from other donors' samples. Both conserved end residues are part of each CDR3. The D gene is left open where the match is weak. Clone sizes are given selectively: once, few, many, or a class where the clone is expanded.

NA	NA	TRBJ1-6	TRBV10-3	CAIKGTHNNSPLHF	TGTGCCATCAAGGGAACTCATAACAATTCACCCCTCCACTTT
NA	NA	TRBJ1-1	TRBV18	CASSPPGKGAGTEAFF	TGTGCCAGCTCACCACCGGGCAAAGGGGCCGGAACTGAAGCTTTCTTT
NA	NA	TRBJ2-7	TRBV6-6	CASSSPGNYEQYF	TGTGCCAGCAGTTCCCCGGGGAACTACGAGCAGTACTTC
NA	NA	TRBJ1-2	TRBV7-6	CASSLDPRDYGYTF	TGTGCCAGCAGCCTTGACCCGAGGGACTATGGCTACACCTTC
few	TRBD1	TRBJ1-4	TRBV5-1	CASSPTGTNEKLFF	TGCGCCAGCAGCCCGACAGGGACTAATGAAAAACTGTTTTTT
NA	NA	TRBJ1-5	TRBV5-1	CASSLEGKYQPQHF	TGCGCCAGCAGCTTGGAGGGCAAGTATCAGCCCCAGCATTTT
once	NA	TRBJ2-5	TRBV15	CATSRDTAQGETQYF	TGTGCCACCAGCAGAGATACCGCGCAGGGTGAGACCCAGTACTTC
NA	TRBD2	TRBJ2-7	TRBV2	CASIFGRLAGVRNEQYF	TGTGCCAGCATCTTCGGAAGGCTAGCGGGAGTAAGAAACGAGCAGTACTTC
NA	NA	TRBJ1-5	TRBV27	CASSPQTLLGPQHF	TGTGCCAGCAGTCCCCAGACACTGCTGGGGCCCCAGCATTTT
NA	NA	TRBJ2-1	TRBV27	CASSLGLAWSGSYNEQFF	TGTGCCAGCAGTTTAGGCCTCGCGTGGAGCGGCTCCTACAATGAGCAGTTCTTC
NA	NA	TRBJ2-4	TRBV4-1	CASSQDRQNLAKNIQYF	TGCGCCAGCAGCCAAGATAGACAGAACCTAGCCAAAAACATTCAGTACTTC
NA	NA	TRBJ1-5	TRBV5-1	CASSLGTGNQPQHF	TGCGCCAGCAGCTTGGGAACAGGCAATCAGCCCCAGCATTTT
NA	TRBD1	TRBJ1-2	TRBV29-1	CSVGDRDQGGYTF	TGCAGCGTTGGGGACAGGGACCAGGGGGGCTACACCTTC